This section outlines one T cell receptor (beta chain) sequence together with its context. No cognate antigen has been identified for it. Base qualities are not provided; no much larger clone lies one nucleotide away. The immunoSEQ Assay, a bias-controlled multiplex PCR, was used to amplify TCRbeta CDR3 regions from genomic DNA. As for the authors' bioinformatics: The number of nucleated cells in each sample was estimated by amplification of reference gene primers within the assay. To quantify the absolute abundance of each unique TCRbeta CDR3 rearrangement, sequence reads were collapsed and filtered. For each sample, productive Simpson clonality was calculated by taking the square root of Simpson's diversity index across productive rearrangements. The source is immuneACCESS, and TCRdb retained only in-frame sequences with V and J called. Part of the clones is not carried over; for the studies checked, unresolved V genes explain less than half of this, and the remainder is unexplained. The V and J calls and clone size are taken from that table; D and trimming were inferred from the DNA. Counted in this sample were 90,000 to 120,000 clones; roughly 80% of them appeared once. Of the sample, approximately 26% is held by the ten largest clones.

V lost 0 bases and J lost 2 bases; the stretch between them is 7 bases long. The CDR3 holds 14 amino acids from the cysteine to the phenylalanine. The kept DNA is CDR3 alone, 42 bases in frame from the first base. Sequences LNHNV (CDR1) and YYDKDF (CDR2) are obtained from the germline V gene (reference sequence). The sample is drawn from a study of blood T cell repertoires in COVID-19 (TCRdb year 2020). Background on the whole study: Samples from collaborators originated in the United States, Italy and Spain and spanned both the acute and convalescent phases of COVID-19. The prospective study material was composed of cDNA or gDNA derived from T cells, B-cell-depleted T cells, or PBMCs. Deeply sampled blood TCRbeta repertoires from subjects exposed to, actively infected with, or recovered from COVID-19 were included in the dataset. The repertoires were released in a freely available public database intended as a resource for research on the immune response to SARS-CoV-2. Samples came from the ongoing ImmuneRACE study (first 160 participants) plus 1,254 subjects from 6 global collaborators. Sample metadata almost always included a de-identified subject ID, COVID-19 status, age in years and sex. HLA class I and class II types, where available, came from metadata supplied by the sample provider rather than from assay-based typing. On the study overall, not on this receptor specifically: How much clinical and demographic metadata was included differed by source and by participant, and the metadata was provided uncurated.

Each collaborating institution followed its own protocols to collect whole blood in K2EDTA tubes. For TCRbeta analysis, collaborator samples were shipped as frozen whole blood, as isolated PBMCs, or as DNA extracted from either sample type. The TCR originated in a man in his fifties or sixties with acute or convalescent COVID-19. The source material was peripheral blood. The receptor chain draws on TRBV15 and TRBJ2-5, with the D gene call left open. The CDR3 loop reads CATSRDLAQETQYF. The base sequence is TGTGCCACCAGCAGAGATCTTGCGCAAGAGACCCAGTACTTC.